This T cell receptor beta chain was sequenced during a study of CD8+CD57+ T cells in acquired aplastic anemia. Overall study: An average of approximately 3.2 ug of DNA was obtained from sorted CD4+ and CD8+ cells. The study's findings and limits: Overlapping CD8+ CDR3 repertoires of patients and controls contained approximately 28 shared sequences.

With 5 bases clipped from V and 8 bases from J, the junction kept 14 bases outside the gene matches. CDR1 SGHTA and CDR2 FQGNSA come from the germline V gene. This CDR3 region has 16 residues. This clonotype was seen at least ten times. Its specificity is unknown. Genomic DNA provided the template from which TCR beta VDJ and CDR3 profiles were obtained. TCRdb re-analysed the reads in MiXCR, keeping a single row per CDR3 protein. Here the sample spans some 130,000 distinct CDR3 sequences, 40% to 45% being singletons. This chain connects TRBV7-2 to TRBJ2-1; 8 bases match TRBD1. The clonotype originates from a human donor in good health, serving as a control. The sample taken for sequencing was sorted CD4+, CD8+, or CD8+CD57+ T cells (not recorded which) from PBMCs. CDR3 protein: CASSHRTGWSMDEQFF. CDR3 sequence (DNA): TGTGCCAGCAGCCATAGGACAGGGTGGTCGATGGATGAGCAGTTCTTC.